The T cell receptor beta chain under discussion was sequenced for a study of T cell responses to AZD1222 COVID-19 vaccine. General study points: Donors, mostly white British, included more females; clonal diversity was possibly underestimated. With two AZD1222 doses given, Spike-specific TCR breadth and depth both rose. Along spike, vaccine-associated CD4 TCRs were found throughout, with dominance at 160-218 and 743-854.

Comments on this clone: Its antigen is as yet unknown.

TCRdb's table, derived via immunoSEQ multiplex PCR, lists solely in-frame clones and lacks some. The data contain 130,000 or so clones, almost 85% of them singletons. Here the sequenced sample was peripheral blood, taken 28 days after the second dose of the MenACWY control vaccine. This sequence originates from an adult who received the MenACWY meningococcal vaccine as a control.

CDR3 bases: TGTGCCAGCAGTTCCGGGACACCCCCCTACGAGCAGTACTTC. Amino acid sequence: CASSSGTPPYEQYF. The V and J genes are TRBV7-2 and TRBJ2-7; a weak D match, TRBD1 (6 bases). Between the trimmed V and J ends, which lost 6 bases and 2 bases, there was a span of 14 bases. The germline V gene encodes CDR1 SGHTA and CDR2 FQGNSA. This CDR3 comprises 14 residues.